The 15 T cell receptor beta chains presented below share a single source sample, sequenced in a study of blood T cell repertoires in COVID-19. Profiling relied on immunoSEQ multiplex PCR, and the TCRdb table lists in-frame clones only, not all of them. The table records about 68,000 clones, roughly 85% of them present only once. Sequenced material: peripheral blood. These receptors all stem from a man between 25 and 39 years old with acute or convalescent COVID-19.

The V and J genes are TRBV6-5 and TRBJ2-2; D is ambiguous. Germline V gene sequence: CDR1 MNHEY, CDR2 SVGAGI. V gave up 5 bases and J gave up 6 bases, with 4 bases separating them. The CDR3 is 11 residues long. The CDR3 region has the DNA TGTGCCAGCAGTCTACCCGGGGAGCTGTTTTTT. As protein: CASSLPGELFF.

The chain uses TRBV5-6 and TRBJ1-6; 8 bases line up with TRBD1. From germline, CDR1 is SGHDT and CDR2 YYEEEE. This CDR3 region has 16 residues. Germline trimming cut 0 bases from V and 7 bases from J; bases unmatched to any gene: 6. The chain's CDR3 is CASSLAFGQGNSPLHF. The DNA for the CDR3 is TGTGCCAGCAGCTTGGCCTTCGGACAGGGCAATTCACCCCTCCACTTT.

This clone was picked up one time. This chain connects TRBV9 to TRBJ1-1, with D unresolved. The germline V and J ends were trimmed by 1 base and 1 base, with 14 bases remaining between them. The CDR3 runs to 16 residues. The germline gives CDR1 SGDLS, CDR2 YYNGEE. The CDR3 sequence is CASSVSPLLRNTEAFF. CDR3 in DNA: TGTGCCAGCAGCGTATCCCCTCTCCTCAGGAACACTGAAGCTTTCTTT.

V and J are TRBV9 and TRBJ1-1; 7 bases are shared with TRBD1. From germline, CDR1 is SGDLS and CDR2 YYNGEE. The CDR3 totals 15 residues. The ends lost 0 bases at V and 0 bases at J; junction bases unmatched: 2. The CDR3 here is CASSVGGGLNTEAFF. The DNA of the CDR3 is TGTGCCAGCAGCGTAGGAGGGGGCCTGAACACTGAAGCTTTCTTT.

The chain uses TRBV7-9 and TRBJ2-7, with TRBD2 matching 8 bases. Germline CDR1 SEHNR, CDR2 FQNEAQ (reference sequence). The CDR3 covers 14 residues. Losses at the gene ends were 5 bases for V and 6 bases for J; bases not matched to a gene: 9. Written as DNA, the CDR3 is TGTGCCAGCAGCCTTAGCGGGAAGTCGGGCGAGCAGTACTTC. Its translation is CASSLSGKSGEQYF.

This rearrangement joins TRBV15 to TRBJ2-5; 12 positions agree with TRBD2. There are 16 residues in the CDR3. J was trimmed by 5 bases and V by 5 bases; bases with no gene match: 9. The germline V gene encodes CDR1 LNHNV and CDR2 YYDKDF (reference sequence). This CDR3 reads CATSSRTSGTRETQYF. The CDR3 bases are TGTGCCACCAGCTCGCGGACTAGCGGGACGAGGGAGACCCAGTACTTC.

The chain carries TRBV14 and TRBJ2-7, with 10 nucleotides matching TRBD2. This CDR3 has 17 residues. Germline assignment: CDR1 SGHDN and CDR2 FVKESK. V gave up 3 bases and J gave up 2 bases; unmatched junction bases: 10. The CDR3 nucleotides are TGTGCCAGCAGCCATCCAACCGGGACTAGCGCCACCTACGAGCAGTACTTC. This translates into CASSHPTGTSATYEQYF.

The V gene is TRBV10-3, the J gene TRBJ1-1; 10 bases are shared with TRBD1. This CDR3 is built from 15 residues. The V segment lost 2 bases and the J segment 5 bases; nucleotides outside the gene matches: 5. The germline gives CDR1 ENHRY, CDR2 SYGVKD. The CDR3, as DNA: TGTGCCATCAGTGAGCCCAGACAGGGGGCTACTGAAGCTTTCTTT. Its protein product is CAISEPRQGATEAFF.

The chain links TRBV10-3 to TRBJ2-7; a possible D gene is TRBD2 (6 bases). Trimming removed 10 bases from V and 3 bases from J, with 16 bases in between. CDR1 is ENHRY, CDR2 SYGVKD, per germline. The CDR3 extends over 13 amino acids. The CDR3 loop is CATGTPDLYEQYF. The CDR3 coding sequence is TGTGCCACCGGGACTCCCGATCTCTACGAGCAGTACTTC.

The chain employs TRBV27 and TRBJ2-7; 7 nucleotides line up with TRBD2. CDR1 MNHEY and CDR2 SMNVEV come from the germline V gene (reference sequence). The CDR3 covers 14 residues. Losses at the gene ends were 6 bases for V and 6 bases for J; bases not matched to a gene: 11. CDR3 nucleotides: TGTGCCAGCAGCCTAGGGCGGGGGATCCGCGAGCAGTACTTC. This translates into CASSLGRGIREQYF.

The chain recombines TRBV4-1 with TRBJ2-7, with TRBD1 matching 8 bases. The CDR3 has 16 residues. CDR1 and CDR2 (germline): MGHRA, YSYEKL. Losses at the gene ends were 0 bases for V and 3 bases for J; bases not matched to a gene: 7. CDR3 sequence reads: CASSQERRQGLYEQYF. CDR3 coding DNA: TGCGCCAGCAGCCAAGAGAGGAGACAGGGGCTCTACGAGCAGTACTTC.

This clone was counted a single time. The rearrangement links TRBV24-1 to TRBJ2-1; maybe TRBD1 (5 bases). Between the trimmed V and J ends, which lost 5 bases and 0 bases, there was a span of 13 bases. This CDR3 has 16 residues. Germline CDR1 KGHDR, CDR2 SFDVKD. Written as DNA, the CDR3 is TGTGCCACCAGTGGCCTGACAGATTTCTCCTACAATGAGCAGTTCTTC. Translated: CATSGLTDFSYNEQFF.

The genes are TRBV10-3 and TRBJ1-2, with TRBD1 identical over 9 bases. This CDR3 region has 15 residues. Germline CDR1 ENHRY, CDR2 SYGVKD. V lost 10 bases and J lost 6; bases outside the gene matches: 15. DNA of the CDR3: TGTGCCACCCGAAACTGGGACAGGGAGCTAGATGGCTACACCTTC. It translates to CATRNWDRELDGYTF.

V gene TRBV29-1 combines with J gene TRBJ2-2, with 7 bases that match TRBD1. The CDR3 sequence is 13 residues long. Germline V gives CDR1 SQVTM, CDR2 ANQGSEA. Written as DNA, the CDR3 is TGCAGTGCAGGGGGTTGGAACACCGGGGAGCTGTTTTTT. Residues: CSAGGWNTGELFF.

V gene TRBV28 combines with J gene TRBJ2-5; weak D call: TRBD2 (5 bases). CDR1 and CDR2 (germline): MDHEN, SYDVKM. This CDR3 has 14 amino acids. Trimming took 3 bases from V and 2 from J, leaving 10 bases between them. CDR3: CASSFGGKQETQYF. The DNA of the CDR3 is TGTGCCAGCAGTTTCGGAGGAAAGCAAGAGACCCAGTACTTC. The complete variable domain, with remaining parts taken from reference TRBV28 and TRBJ2-5, reads DVKVTQSSRYLVKRTGEKVFLECVQDMDHENMFWYRQDPGLGLRLIYFSYDVKMKEKGDIPEGYSVSREKKERFSLILESASTNQTSMYLCASSFGGKQETQYFGPGTRLLVL.